The following is a T cell receptor beta chain sequence with its context. The target antigen is unknown. This sample stems from a study of shared clonotypes between healthy human individuals. Across the study: For every donor, three CD4 naive, three CD4 memory, two CD8 naive and one CD8 memory plates were used. Study-wide results and limits: Few donors restricted represented genetic and exposure-history diversity.

This CDR3 region has 16 residues. V was pared by 4 bases and J by 6 bases, with 19 bases between. Germline CDR1 and CDR2: MGHRA and YSYEKL. Selected positively for CCR7 and CD45RO-negative, naive CD8 cells excluded terminally differentiated effector memory CD45RA+ cells. Recent vaccinations or acute infections were absent in the healthy HIV-negative adult donors. Each subset's genomic DNA was split evenly across several immunoSEQ plates. TCRdb keeps only in-frame clones here, not all; method: immunoSEQ multiplex PCR. The sample lists around 610,000 clones, 95% to 96% occurring once. The receptor's source is a woman aged 30 to 39 in good health. The chain uses TRBV4-1 and TRBJ1-5; D gene unclear. The specimen sequenced was naive CD8+ T cells sorted from blood. CDR3 sequence reads: CASSLNDLHVGQPQHF. Written as DNA, the CDR3 is TGCGCCAGCAGCCTCAACGACCTCCATGTGGGTCAGCCCCAGCATTTT.